This TCR beta chain was recovered during a study of human T cells and chemical hapten exposure. TCRdb called the RACE reads again in MiXCR, with one record for every CDR3 protein. Here the sample spans 95,000 to 100,000 distinct CDR3 sequences, 11% being singletons. The time point was: pre-sensitization, week 0. The treatment here: therapeutic diphenylcyclopropenone sensitization with weekly scalp DPC. The V end lost 0 bases, the J end lost 7 bases, and 18 bases lay between the germline ends. Germline CDR1 reads KGHSH; CDR2 reads LQKENI. The CDR3 has 16 amino acids. Sequences were derived from whole blood, sampled in connection with sensitization to the hapten diphenylcyclopropenone (DPC). The V call is TRBV18, the J call TRBJ1-1; no definite D call. The sequence was obtained from a woman in her sixties with alopecia areata. Some clones in this sample may be carry-over from other donors' samples. CDR3 DNA: TGTGCCAGCTCACCACCCCTGCCCGGGCGGGTTGGTGAAGCTTTCTTT. Protein: CASSPPLPGRVGEAFF. Full variable domain (rest looked up from reference TRBV18 and TRBJ1-1): NAGVMQNPRHLVRRRGQEARLRCSPMKGHSHVYWYRQLPEEGLKFMVYLQKENIIDESGMPKERFSAEFPKEGPSILRIQQVVRGDSAAYFCASSPPLPGRVGEAFFGQGTRLTVV.